This is a list of T cell receptor beta chains from one sample in a study of T-cell memory formation after mild COVID-19. TCRdb reprocessed the 5' RACE reads with MiXCR, giving one entry per CDR3 protein. The sample has some 350,000 distinct CDR3 sequences; 13% are singletons. The sample was PBMCs or a T cell subset sorted from them (not recorded which). The receptors derive from a man in his late teens or twenties who had mild COVID-19 (a few samples of this study predate the infection). Cell type and time point are not known. Both conserved end residues are trimmed from each CDR3. A D gene is named only where the DNA matches it firmly.

>TRBJ1-5|TRBD1|TRBV6-5|13
ASRTGAYGNQPQH
>TRBJ2-3|-|TRBV6-5|14
ASSRDTTASTDTQY
>TRBJ1-5|-|TRBV19|10
ASKQGNQPQH
>TRBJ2-7|-|TRBV4-1|13
ASSLDVTETYEQY
>TRBJ1-5|-|TRBV5-1|11
ASSTDPNQPQH
>TRBJ2-3|TRBD2|TRBV20-1|14
SARDYLAGGSDTQY
>TRBJ1-1|-|TRBV27|13
ASTPVSSLNTEAF
>TRBJ2-7|-|TRBV10-3|11
AISKKGGYEQY
>TRBJ2-2|-|TRBV6-5|13
ASSPTGPDTGELF
>TRBJ2-1|-|TRBV7-9|11
ASRPAVRLEQF
>TRBJ1-1|-|TRBV25-1|12
ASSVDWGITEAF
>TRBJ1-5|-|TRBV12-3/TRBV12-4|12
ASSDQNSNQPQH
>TRBJ1-6|TRBD1|TRBV9|15
ASSSSPRGDSNSPLH
>TRBJ2-3|TRBD2|TRBV28|15
ASSFPPSGGVRDTQY
>TRBJ1-5|-|TRBV10-3|12
AISESEGRQPQH
>TRBJ1-2|TRBD1|TRBV9|12
ASSVDRGARGYT